These 5 T cell receptor beta chains were sequenced from one sample in a study of T-cell reconstitution after alpha-beta-depleted transplantation in children. Preparation of the TCRbeta library was carried out with unique molecular identifiers. Each CDR3 protein is one row after TCRdb ran MiXCR on the PCR reads. Of 400,000 to 550,000 distinct CDR3 sequences in the sample, about 10% are singletons; the top ten hold about 2.1%. Source: PBMCs, taken before TCRalphabeta/CD19-depleted stem cell transplant. The receptors stem from a child aged 2 to 10 with inherited bone marrow failure, due to receive a stem cell transplant.

This clonotype was picked up many times. This chain joins TRBV5-1 and TRBJ1-1, with 7 nucleotides matching TRBD1. Germline CDR1 and CDR2: SGHRS and YFSETQ. Trimming removed 3 bases from V and 0 bases from J; junction bases left unmatched: 14. This CDR3 spans 18 amino acids. CDR3 residues: CASSWNRGPITLNTEAFF. The CDR3 DNA is TGCGCCAGCAGCTGGAACAGGGGCCCTATTACATTGAACACTGAAGCTTTCTTT.

Ten or more counts support this clonotype. The chain recombines TRBV12-3 or TRBV12-4 with TRBJ2-1; D is unclear. CDR3 length: 16 residues. V lost 6 bases, J lost 0 bases, and 15 bases lay in between. For the CDR3, the DNA is TGTGCCAGCAGGAGAGGCCTGCCGAGCTCCTACAATGAGCAGTTCTTC. Protein product: CASRRGLPSSYNEQFF.

This clonotype has at least ten counts. The chain is built from TRBV5-1 and TRBJ1-4; a possible D gene is TRBD1 (5 bases). V was shortened by 4 bases and J by 4 bases, with 11 bases between the two germline ends. Germline V gene sequence: CDR1 SGHRS, CDR2 YFSETQ. The CDR3 is 14 amino acids. The CDR3 DNA reads TGCGCCAGCAGCAATGGGAGGGGTAATGAAAAACTGTTTTTT. It translates to CASSNGRGNEKLFF.

In its sample, this clonotype was seen many times. The chain carries TRBV7-2 and TRBJ1-1; possible D gene TRBD1, 6 bases. The CDR3 is 13 amino acids. Germline CDR1 reads SGHTA; CDR2 reads FQGNSA. V was cut by 4 bases and J by 8 bases, with 14 bases left in between. The CDR3 spells CASSYQRDNEAFF. The CDR3 bases are TGTGCCAGCAGCTACCAACGGGACAACGAAGCTTTCTTT. Variable domain in full (rest from reference TRBV7-2 and TRBJ1-1): GAGVSQSPSNKVTEKGKDVELRCDPISGHTALYWYRQSLGQGLEFLIYFQGNSAPDKSGLPSDRFSAERTGGSVSTLTIQRTQQEDSAVYLCASSYQRDNEAFFGQGTRLTVV.

This clonotype was seen at least ten times. The CDR3 region has the DNA TGTGCCAGCAGTGGATTCGACACGGCGGGAGAGACCCAGTACTTC. This gives the protein CASSGFDTAGETQYF. The genes are TRBV27 and TRBJ2-5; TRBD2 might be the D (5 bases). V was clipped by 5 bases and J by 4 bases, with 17 bases between them. Germline V gene lookup returns CDR1 MNHEY and CDR2 SMNVEV (reference sequence). The CDR3 is 15 residues long.